This T cell receptor (beta chain) was retrieved from a study of blood T cells in healthy people across ages. Each individual donor underwent a draw of ten milliliters of peripheral blood. Primed by a sample-barcoded 5' primer and a J-beta primer mix, a second PCR proceeded for about 6 to 11 cycles. Each CDR3 protein gets one entry after TCRdb re-called the 5' RACE reads with MiXCR. The table records fewer than 2,000,000 distinct CDR3 sequences, around 40% of them present only once. This clonotype was seen more than once but under ten times. The specimen was blood. The receptor was derived from a human donor in good health.

The CDR3: CATSLGTTDTQYF. CDR3 coding DNA: TGTGCCACCAGCCTCGGGACCACAGATACGCAGTATTTT. V and J are TRBV15 and TRBJ2-3; D may be TRBD1 or TRBD2 (5 bases each). The CDR3 totals 13 residues. Germline CDR1 LNHNV, CDR2 YYDKDF (reference sequence). V lost 5 bases, J lost 2 bases, and 8 bases lay in between.